One sample yielded the 25 T cell receptor beta chains listed below, sequenced in a study of T cells in Graves' hyperthyroidism and ophthalmopathy. What was amplified from RNA transcripts were TCR beta CDR3 regions. HTBI primers were the set used in a first-round RT-PCR of the TCR CDR3. TCRdb recomputed calls from the multiplex PCR reads with MiXCR, one row per CDR3 protein. Here the sample spans around 350,000 distinct CDR3 sequences, more than 20% being singletons. The sample taken for sequencing was blood. The origin of the receptors is a man over 45 with Graves' hyperthyroidism.

Remarks on this clonotype: The junction and the germline gene differ at one end; a read error may be behind it. The gene calls are TRBV5-4 and TRBJ2-5; 9 nucleotides align to TRBD2. Germline lookup yields CDR1 SGHNT and CDR2 YYREEE (reference sequence). CDR3 size: 14 residues. CDR3 sequence: CACSLAGERETQYF. Here the CDR3 DNA reads TGTGCCTGCAGCTTAGCGGGAGAGCGGGAGACCCAGTACTTC.

This clonotype was seen a few times. The rearrangement uses TRBV5-1 and TRBJ2-7; 7 nucleotides line up with TRBD2. Germline V gene sequence: CDR1 SGHRS, CDR2 YFSETQ. The CDR3 contains 15 residues. Trimming took 4 bases from V and 2 from J; bases not matched to a gene: 9. The CDR3 DNA is TGCGCCAGCAGCAACGGGACTATATCCCCCTACGAGCAGTACTTC. This encodes CASSNGTISPYEQYF.

This clonotype has more than one count but fewer than ten. This chain connects TRBV5-1 to TRBJ1-3; 7 bases are shared with TRBD1. V shed 3 bases and J 3 bases; nucleotides not matched to a gene: 3. The CDR3 has 14 residues. Germline CDR1 reads SGHRS; CDR2 reads YFSETQ. The CDR3 here is CASSSTGFGNTIYF. The CDR3 nucleotides read TGCGCCAGCAGCTCGACAGGGTTTGGAAACACCATATATTTT.

This clonotype was seen more than once but under ten times. DNA of the CDR3: TGTGCCAGCAGTCAACAGCCCAACACTGAAGCTTTCTTT. It codes for CASSQQPNTEAFF. This chain joins TRBV7-9 and TRBJ1-1, with D unresolved. The CDR3 loop spans 13 amino acids. Trimming removed 6 bases at V and 2 bases at J, with 10 bases between. CDR1 and CDR2 (germline): SEHNR, FQNEAQ (reference sequence). The whole variable domain, filled in from reference TRBV7-9 and TRBJ1-1, reads DTGVSQNPRHKITKRGQNVTFRCDPISEHNRLYWYRQTLGQGPEFLTYFQNEAQLEKSRLLSDRFSAERPKGSFSTLEIQRTEQGDSAMYLCASSQQPNTEAFFGQGTRLTVV.

This clonotype was recorded at least ten times. V is TRBV7-2 and J is TRBJ1-2; TRBD1 aligns across 10 bases. Per germline, CDR1 SGHTA and CDR2 FQGNSA. The trim removed 5 bases at V and 4 bases at J, leaving 7 bases unmatched. The CDR3 has 15 amino acids. CDR3 amino acids: CASSRTGGSGYGYTF. For the CDR3, the DNA is TGTGCCAGCAGCCGGACAGGGGGTTCGGGCTATGGCTACACCTTC.

The rearrangement joins TRBV2 to TRBJ2-5; perhaps TRBD2 as D (5 bases). This CDR3 has 13 residues. V was clipped by 8 bases and J by 5 bases, with 15 bases between them. CDR1 SNHLY and CDR2 FYNNEI come from the germline V gene. Written as DNA, the CDR3 is TGTGCCAGCTCAGCGGCTGCCCAGGAGACCCAGTACTTC. This sequence encodes CASSAAAQETQYF.

Ten or more counts support this clonotype. V gene TRBV11-2 combines with J gene TRBJ2-5; 11 positions match TRBD2. The germline V gene has CDR1 SGHAT and CDR2 FQNNGV. This CDR3 region has 15 residues. After removal of 5 bases from V and 2 bases from J, the junction contained 4 bases not matched to a gene. CDR3 DNA sequence: TGTGCCAGCAGCGTAGCGGGAGGGAGGCAAGAGACCCAGTACTTC. Its translation: CASSVAGGRQETQYF.

This clonotype was picked up a small number of times. The rearrangement uses TRBV6-1 and TRBJ2-7, with D perhaps TRBD1 (8 bases). The V gene lost 3 bases and the J gene lost 5 bases, with 17 bases spanning the gap. Per germline, CDR1 MNHNS and CDR2 SASEGT. This CDR3 region has 15 residues. CDR3 DNA sequence: TGTGCCAGCAGTGAGGGGTACAGGGGGGGCGACGAGCAGTACTTC. Protein: CASSEGYRGGDEQYF.

This clonotype was found a few times. V gene TRBV20-1 combines with J gene TRBJ2-5; 9 bases map to TRBD2. The CDR3 runs to 15 residues. The germline V gene encodes CDR1 DFQATT and CDR2 SNEGSKA (reference sequence). With 1 base clipped from V and 3 bases from J, the junction kept 6 bases outside the gene matches. The CDR3 DNA sequence: TGCAGTGCTAGAGGCGCGGGAGGGTATGAAGAGACCCAGTACTTC. The encoded protein is CSARGAGGYEETQYF.

This clonotype was counted between two and nine times. The chain couples TRBV2 to TRBJ2-7; no firm D call. The length of the CDR3 is 12 residues. CDR1 and CDR2 from the germline V gene are SNHLY and FYNNEI. The V end was cut by 8 bases, the J end by 6 bases, with 14 bases between. The CDR3 region is CASLLTSGEQYF. In DNA, the CDR3 is TGTGCCAGCCTACTAACATCGGGCGAGCAGTACTTC.

The chain combines TRBV19 with TRBJ2-7; D may match TRBD1 or TRBD2 (5 bases each). Germline assignment: CDR1 LNHDA and CDR2 SQIVND (reference sequence). V dropped 5 bases and J dropped 0 bases, with 17 bases sitting between them. The CDR3 has 16 amino acids. The CDR3 loop is CASSRGGAASSYEQYF. The DNA for the CDR3 is TGTGCCAGTAGTCGGGGCGGAGCGGCGAGCTCCTACGAGCAGTACTTC. The variable domain in full, completed from reference TRBV19 and TRBJ2-7, reads DGGITQSPKYLFRKEGQNVTLSCEQNLNHDAMYWYRQDPGQGLRLIYYSQIVNDFQKGDIAEGYSVSREKKESFPLTVTSAQKNPTAFYLCASSRGGAASSYEQYFGPGTRLTVT.

The chain joins TRBV19 to TRBJ1-4, with D possibly matching TRBD1 (6 bases). The CDR3 runs 15 residues. V was trimmed by 2 bases and J by 3 bases, leaving 10 bases between them. CDR1 is LNHDA and CDR2 is SQIVND in the germline V gene (reference sequence). The chain's CDR3 is CASSINRVSNEKLFF. The CDR3 nucleotides are TGTGCCAGTAGTATAAACAGGGTTTCTAATGAAAAACTGTTTTTT.

CDR3 DNA: TGTGCCAGCAGCTATACAGGGGCGGGATTTGGCTACACCTTC. Residues: CASSYTGAGFGYTF. The chain couples TRBV11-3 to TRBJ1-2; 7 positions agree with TRBD1. This CDR3 is 14 amino acids long. V lost 4 bases and J lost 7; bases outside the gene matches: 9. CDR1 SGHNT and CDR2 YENEEA come from the germline V gene.

J is TRBJ1-4 and V is TRBV2, with D maybe TRBD1 (5 bases). Deletions cut 5 bases from V and 12 bases from J, with 13 bases between. The CDR3 is 12 amino acids. Germline lookup yields CDR1 SNHLY and CDR2 FYNNEI. The CDR3 here is CASSPRGEELFF. The CDR3 DNA reads as TGTGCCAGCAGTCCTCGGGGGGAAGAACTGTTTTTT.

This clonotype was found a few times. This sequence joins TRBV5-4 and TRBJ1-1, with unresolved D. Germline values: CDR1 SGHNT, CDR2 YYREEE (reference sequence). The CDR3 length is 15 residues. The V end was cut by 4 bases, the J end by 1 base, with 14 bases between. The CDR3 is CASSATGKKNTEAFF. The CDR3 DNA reads TGTGCCAGCAGCGCCACCGGGAAAAAGAACACTGAAGCTTTCTTT.

The chain has TRBV12-3 or TRBV12-4 and TRBJ1-4; TRBD1 is a possible D gene (6 bases). V lost 2 bases to trimming and J lost 0 bases, with 10 bases between them. There are 16 residues in the CDR3. CDR3 DNA: TGTGCCAGCAGTTTATACAGGGCGGCAACTAATGAAAAACTGTTTTTT. It yields the protein CASSLYRAATNEKLFF.

This clonotype has a handful of counts. The rearrangement joins TRBV12-3 or TRBV12-4 to TRBJ1-1; possible D gene TRBD1, 5 bases. This CDR3 spans 15 amino acids. The ends were cut back, 10 bases at V and 3 bases at J, with 21 bases in the middle. CDR3 amino acids: CATTEARGWDTEAFF. Here the CDR3 DNA reads TGTGCCACCACTGAGGCGCGGGGGTGGGACACTGAAGCTTTCTTT.

The rearrangement uses TRBV7-8 and TRBJ1-4; a weak D match, TRBD1 (6 bases). The V gene's germline CDR1 is SGHVS and CDR2 FQNEAQ. V was trimmed by 5 bases and J by 2 bases, leaving 12 bases between them. The CDR3 covers 15 residues. The CDR3 DNA reads TGTGCCAGCAGCCTGACAGGTTTCACTAATGAAAAACTGTTTTTT. Translated, it gives CASSLTGFTNEKLFF.

This clonotype was seen more than once but under ten times. The chain recombines TRBV7-2 with TRBJ2-3, with D perhaps matching TRBD2 (5 bases). V was cut by 0 bases and J by 6 bases, with 13 bases left in between. The CDR3 is 15 residues long. From germline, CDR1 is SGHTA and CDR2 FQGNSA. CDR3 coding DNA: TGTGCCAGCAGCTTAGCAGCGGCACAATGGGATACGCAGTATTTT. It translates to CASSLAAAQWDTQYF.

This clonotype occurred many times. The CDR3, as DNA: TGTGCCAGCAGCGAATGGGCCTTCACTGAAGCTTTCTTT. This codes for CASSEWAFTEAFF. The chain uses TRBV27 and TRBJ1-1; D remains ambiguous. Germline V gene sequence: CDR1 MNHEY, CDR2 SMNVEV (reference sequence). V dropped 6 bases and J dropped 4 bases, with 12 bases sitting between them. This CDR3 is built from 13 residues.

On this clonotype: Since no conserved phenylalanine or tryptophan closes the CDR3, a read error is the likely cause. This rearrangement joins TRBV30 to TRBJ2-1; 8 nucleotides align to TRBD1. V shed 5 bases, J shed 4 bases, and the junction held 7 bases outside the gene matches. The CDR3 is made up of 14 amino acids. Germline V lookup: CDR1 GTSNPN, CDR2 SVGIG (reference sequence). The CDR3 loop reads CAWEPGQAYNEQFS. In DNA, the CDR3 is TGTGCCTGGGAACCGGGACAGGCATACAATGAGCAGTTCTCC.

CDR3 in DNA: TGTGCCAGCAGCTCTAGGACAGGGACGGAAAACATTCAGTACTTC. It yields the protein CASSSRTGTENIQYF. V and J are TRBV7-9 and TRBJ2-4; 8 bases align to TRBD1. The CDR3 length is 15 residues. Germline lookup yields CDR1 SEHNR and CDR2 FQNEAQ (reference sequence). V lost 4 bases and J lost 5; bases outside the gene matches: 7.

This clonotype was recorded many times. This rearrangement joins TRBV13 to TRBJ2-7, with TRBD1 matching 11 bases. CDR1 is PRHDT, CDR2 FYEKMQ, per germline (reference sequence). After removal of 6 bases from V and 5 bases from J, the junction contained 9 bases not matched to a gene. This CDR3 has 15 amino acids. The CDR3 spells CASRKMGQGVHEQYF. The CDR3 DNA sequence: TGTGCCAGCAGAAAAATGGGACAGGGGGTGCACGAGCAGTACTTC. The complete variable domain, with remaining parts taken from reference TRBV13 and TRBJ2-7, reads AAGVIQSPRHLIKEKRETATLKCYPIPRHDTVYWYQQGPGQDPQFLISFYEKMQSDKGSIPDRFSAQQFSDYHSELNMSSLELGDSALYFCASRKMGQGVHEQYFGPGTRLTVT.

The chain joins TRBV24-1 to TRBJ2-1; D is perhaps TRBD2 (6 bases). Germline V gene sequence: CDR1 KGHDR, CDR2 SFDVKD. With 2 bases removed from V and 4 bases from J, the gap between germline ends came to 11 bases. The CDR3 runs 15 residues. The CDR3 reads CATSDSRGTYNEQFF. In DNA, the CDR3 is TGTGCCACCAGTGATTCGAGAGGGACTTACAATGAGCAGTTCTTC.

The chain uses TRBV27 and TRBJ1-1, with 7 nucleotides matching TRBD1. CDR3 length: 13 amino acids. Germline CDR1 reads MNHEY; CDR2 reads SMNVEV (reference sequence). The junction had 6 bases not matched to a gene; V was cut back by 7 bases and J by 4 bases. The CDR3 loop is CASNRGMGTEAFF. The CDR3 DNA is TGTGCCAGCAACAGGGGTATGGGCACTGAAGCTTTCTTT.